The present T cell receptor beta chain was sequenced within a study of cytomegalovirus exposure and HLA in healthy donors. Notes on the study in general: In a later analysis, across HLA loci, associated TCR counts were highest for DRB1, lowest for HLA-C. Certain indistinguishable V segments, among them TRBV6-2 and TRBV6-3, were excluded. HLA alleles were associated with fewer than 20,000 TCR beta sequences in a later analysis at 0.05 false discovery rate.

A note on this clone: Its matching antigen is unknown.

The PCR was carried out with 60 Vbeta primers and 13 Jbeta primers. Using immunoSEQ multiplex PCR, the repertoire was profiled, and TCRdb retains in-frame clones only, with some absent. The sample's table shows 45,000 to 60,000 clones. The V end was cut by 8 bases, the J end by 4 bases, with 19 bases between. Germline-derived CDR1 and CDR2 are PRHDT and FYEKMQ (reference sequence). The CDR3 has 15 residues. This TCR was recovered from a woman aged 40 to 50 in good health and CMV-seronegative. The source material was PBMCs. The chain carries TRBV13 and TRBJ2-3; D is perhaps TRBD1 (6 bases). CDR3 nucleotides: TGTGCCAGCCGTTCCGGTAGTGGGGGCGCAGATACGCAGTATTTT. This encodes CASRSGSGGADTQYF.